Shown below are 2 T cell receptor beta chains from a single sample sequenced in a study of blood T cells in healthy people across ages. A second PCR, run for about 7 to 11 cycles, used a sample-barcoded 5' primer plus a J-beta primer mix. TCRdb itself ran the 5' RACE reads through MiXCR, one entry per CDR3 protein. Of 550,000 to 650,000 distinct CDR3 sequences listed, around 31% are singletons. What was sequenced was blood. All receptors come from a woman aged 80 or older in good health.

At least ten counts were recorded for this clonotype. CDR3 sequence (DNA): TGTGCCAGCAGCTTCGTAAGCACAGATACGCAGTATTTT. Its translation is CASSFVSTDTQYF. This chain uses TRBV5-6 with TRBJ2-3; D ambiguous. Germline assignment: CDR1 SGHDT and CDR2 YYEEEE. CDR3 length equals 13 residues. V was shortened by 2 bases and J by 0 bases, with 4 bases between the two germline ends.

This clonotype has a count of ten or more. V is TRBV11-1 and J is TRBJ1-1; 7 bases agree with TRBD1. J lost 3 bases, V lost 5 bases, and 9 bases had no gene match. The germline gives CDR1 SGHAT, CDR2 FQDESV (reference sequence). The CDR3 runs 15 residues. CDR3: CASSTLTGYYTEAFF. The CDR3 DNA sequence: TGTGCCAGCAGCACCCTGACAGGGTACTACACTGAAGCTTTCTTT. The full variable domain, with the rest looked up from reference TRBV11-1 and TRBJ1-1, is EAEVAQSPRYKITEKSQAVAFWCDPISGHATLYWYRQILGQGPELLVQFQDESVVDDSQLPKDRFSAERLKGVDSTLKIQPAELGDSAMYLCASSTLTGYYTEAFFGQGTRLTVV.